This T cell receptor beta chain was retrieved from a study of beta chain features in type 1 diabetes. Across the whole study: There was similarity between patients and healthy donors in age, gender and cell yields. Findings and limits, study-wide: The naive, central memory and Treg TCRB repertoires of patients appeared to be more similar to one another than those of healthy donors. Moderate yet significant TCRB CDR3 shortening was seen in Type 1 diabetes patients in all four CD4+ subsets. It was possible that PCR favored shorter templates, equally so in patients and controls.

V was shortened by 1 base and J by 6 bases, with 14 bases between the two germline ends. The CDR3 consists of 14 residues. Germline loops: CDR1 GTSNPN, CDR2 SVGIG (reference sequence). There are a few counts of this clone. Its target is unknown. Isolated RNA was reverse transcribed in full, so expressed TCRB transcripts were sequenced. Clones were read by immunoSEQ multiplex PCR, and TCRdb kept only the in-frame ones, dropping some. Here the sample spans 360,000 or so clones, around 19% being singletons. The chain has TRBV30 and TRBJ2-3; TRBD2 might be the D (5 bases). The sequence was collected from a woman aged 18-30 years in good health. The specimen was naive CD4+ T cells from blood. CDR3 nucleotides: TGTGCCTGGAGTGAAGCGACCGAGCGGGATACGCAGTATTTT. Protein sequence: CAWSEATERDTQYF.